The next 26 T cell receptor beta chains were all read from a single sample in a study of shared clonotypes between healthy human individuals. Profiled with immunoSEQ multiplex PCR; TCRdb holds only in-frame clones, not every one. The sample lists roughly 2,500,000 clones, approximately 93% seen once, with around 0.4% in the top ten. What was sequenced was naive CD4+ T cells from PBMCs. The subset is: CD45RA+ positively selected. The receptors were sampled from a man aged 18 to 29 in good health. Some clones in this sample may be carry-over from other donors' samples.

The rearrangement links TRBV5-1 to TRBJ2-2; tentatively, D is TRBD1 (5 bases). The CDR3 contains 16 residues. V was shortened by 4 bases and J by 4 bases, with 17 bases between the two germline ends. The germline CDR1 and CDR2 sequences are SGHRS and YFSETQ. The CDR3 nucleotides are TGCGCCAGCAGCACCGGCCCGCGACAGACCACCGGGGAGCTGTTTTTT. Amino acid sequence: CASSTGPRQTTGELFF.

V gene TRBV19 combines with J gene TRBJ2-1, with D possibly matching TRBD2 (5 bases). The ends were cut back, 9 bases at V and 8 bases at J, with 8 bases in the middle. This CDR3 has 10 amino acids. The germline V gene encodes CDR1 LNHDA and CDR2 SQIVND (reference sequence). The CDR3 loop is CASGIYEQFF. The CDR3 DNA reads TGTGCCAGCGGGATCTATGAGCAGTTCTTC.

The CDR3 is CASSKTGGRTGELFF. The DNA for the CDR3 is TGTGCCAGCAGCAAGACAGGGGGGCGCACCGGGGAGCTGTTTTTT. This chain links TRBV7-6 with TRBJ2-2; 9 nucleotides agree with TRBD1. Germline V lookup: CDR1 SGHVS, CDR2 FNYEAQ. The V gene end was trimmed by 5 bases and the J gene end by 4 bases; junction bases not matched to a gene: 5. CDR3 length equals 15 residues.

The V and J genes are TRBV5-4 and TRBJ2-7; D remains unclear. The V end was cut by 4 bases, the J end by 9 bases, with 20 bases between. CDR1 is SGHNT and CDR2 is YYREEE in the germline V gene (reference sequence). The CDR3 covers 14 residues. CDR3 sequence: CASSRVDSEGWQYF. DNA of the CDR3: TGTGCCAGCAGCCGAGTTGACTCCGAAGGGTGGCAGTACTTC.

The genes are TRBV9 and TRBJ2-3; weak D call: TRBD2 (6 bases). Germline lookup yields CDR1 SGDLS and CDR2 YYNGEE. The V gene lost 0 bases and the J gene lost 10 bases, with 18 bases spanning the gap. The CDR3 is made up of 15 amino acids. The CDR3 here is CASSVGTTTLGAQYF. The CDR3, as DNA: TGTGCCAGCAGCGTAGGGACTACCACTTTGGGTGCGCAGTATTTT.

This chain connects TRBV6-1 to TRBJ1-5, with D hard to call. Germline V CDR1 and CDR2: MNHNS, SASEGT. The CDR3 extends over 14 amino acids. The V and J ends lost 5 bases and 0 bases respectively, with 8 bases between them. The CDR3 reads CASSLRYSNQPQHF. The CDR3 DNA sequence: TGTGCCAGCAGTCTACGGTATAGCAATCAGCCCCAGCATTTT.

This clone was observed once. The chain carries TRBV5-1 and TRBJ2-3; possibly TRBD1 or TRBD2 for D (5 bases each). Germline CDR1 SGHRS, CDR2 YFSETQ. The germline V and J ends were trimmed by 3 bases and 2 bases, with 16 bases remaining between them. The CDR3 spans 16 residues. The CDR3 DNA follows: TGCGCCAGCAGCTATCGGGGCGGGCAGATCACAGATACGCAGTATTTT. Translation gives CASSYRGGQITDTQYF.

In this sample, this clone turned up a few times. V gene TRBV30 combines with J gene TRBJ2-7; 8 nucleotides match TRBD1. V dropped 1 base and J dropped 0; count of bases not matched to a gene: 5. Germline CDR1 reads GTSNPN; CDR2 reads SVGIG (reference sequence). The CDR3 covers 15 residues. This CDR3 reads CAWSGRTGSSYEQYF. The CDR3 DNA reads TGTGCCTGGAGTGGGAGGACAGGGAGCTCCTACGAGCAGTACTTC. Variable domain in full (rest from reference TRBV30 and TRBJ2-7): SQTIHQWPATLVQPVGSPLSLECTVEGTSNPNLYWYRQAAGRGLQLLFYSVGIGQISSEVPQNLSASRPQDRQFILSSKKLLLSDSGFYLCAWSGRTGSSYEQYFGPGTRLTVT.

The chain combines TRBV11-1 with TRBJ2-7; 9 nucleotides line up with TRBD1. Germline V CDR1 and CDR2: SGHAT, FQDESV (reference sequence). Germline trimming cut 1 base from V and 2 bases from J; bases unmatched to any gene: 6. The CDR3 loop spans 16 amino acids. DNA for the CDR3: TGTGCCAGCAGCTTAGGGCCCGGGACAGGGACCTACGAGCAGTACTTC. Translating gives CASSLGPGTGTYEQYF.

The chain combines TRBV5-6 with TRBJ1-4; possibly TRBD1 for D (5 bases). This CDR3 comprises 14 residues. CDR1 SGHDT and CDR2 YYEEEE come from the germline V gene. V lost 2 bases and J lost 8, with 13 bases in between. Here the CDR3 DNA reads TGTGCCAGCAGCTTCAACGGGGCAGGAGAAAAACTGTTTTTT. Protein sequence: CASSFNGAGEKLFF.

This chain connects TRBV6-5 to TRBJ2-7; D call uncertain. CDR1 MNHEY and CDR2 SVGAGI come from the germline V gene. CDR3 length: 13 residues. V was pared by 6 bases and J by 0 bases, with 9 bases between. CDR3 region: CASRAHGSYEQYF. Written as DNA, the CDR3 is TGTGCCAGCAGAGCTCATGGCTCCTACGAGCAGTACTTC.

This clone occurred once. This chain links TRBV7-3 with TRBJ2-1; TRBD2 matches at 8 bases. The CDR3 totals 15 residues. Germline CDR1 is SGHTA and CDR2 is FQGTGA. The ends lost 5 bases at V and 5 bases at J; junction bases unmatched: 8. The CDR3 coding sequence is TGTGCCAGCAGCCTCCCGGGACTAGAGAACAATGAGCAGTTCTTC. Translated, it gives CASSLPGLENNEQFF.

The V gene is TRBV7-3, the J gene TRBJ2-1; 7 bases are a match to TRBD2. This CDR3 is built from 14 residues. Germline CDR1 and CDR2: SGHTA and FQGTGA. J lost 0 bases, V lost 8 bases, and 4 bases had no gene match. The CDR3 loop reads CASASGSSYNEQFF. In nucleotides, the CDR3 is TGTGCCAGCGCTAGCGGAAGCTCCTACAATGAGCAGTTCTTC.

Written as DNA, the CDR3 is TGTGCCAGCAGTGATGGGGAAGCATTCCGATCTACCTACGAGCAGTACTTC. It codes for CASSDGEAFRSTYEQYF. The J gene is TRBJ2-7, the V gene TRBV2, with D uncertain. Deletions cut 3 bases from V and 2 bases from J, with 20 bases between. Germline CDR1 SNHLY, CDR2 FYNNEI. The CDR3 spans 17 residues.

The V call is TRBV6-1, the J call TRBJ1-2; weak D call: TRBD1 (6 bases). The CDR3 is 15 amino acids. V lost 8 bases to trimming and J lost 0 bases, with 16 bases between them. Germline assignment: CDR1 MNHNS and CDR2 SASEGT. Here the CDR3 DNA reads TGTGCCAGCTCCTTACAGGGTAGCTCTAACTATGGCTACACCTTC. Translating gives CASSLQGSSNYGYTF.

The DNA of the CDR3 is TGCGCCAGCAGCTTCCGGGACAGGGCCAATGAGCAGTTCTTC. Translating it yields CASSFRDRANEQFF. The chain couples TRBV5-1 to TRBJ2-1; 9 nucleotides agree with TRBD1. V shed 2 bases, J shed 6 bases, and the junction held 3 bases outside the gene matches. The CDR3 is 14 amino acids. Germline loops: CDR1 SGHRS, CDR2 YFSETQ.

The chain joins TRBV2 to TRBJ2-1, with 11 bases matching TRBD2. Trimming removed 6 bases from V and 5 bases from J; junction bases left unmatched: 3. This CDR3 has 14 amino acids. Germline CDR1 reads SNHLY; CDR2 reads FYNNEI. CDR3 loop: CASSTSGSDNEQFF. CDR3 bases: TGTGCCAGCAGCACTAGCGGGAGCGACAATGAGCAGTTCTTC.

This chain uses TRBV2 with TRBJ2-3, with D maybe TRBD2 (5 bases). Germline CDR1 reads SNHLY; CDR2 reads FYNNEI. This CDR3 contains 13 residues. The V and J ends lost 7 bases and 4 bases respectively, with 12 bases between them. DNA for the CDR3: TGTGCCAGCATGGTTCTAGCCCCAGATACGCAGTATTTT. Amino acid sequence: CASMVLAPDTQYF.

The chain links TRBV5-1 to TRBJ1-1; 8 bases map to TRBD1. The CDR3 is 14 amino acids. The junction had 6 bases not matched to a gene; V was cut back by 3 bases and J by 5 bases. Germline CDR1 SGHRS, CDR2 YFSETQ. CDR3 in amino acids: CASSSATGGTEAFF. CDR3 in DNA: TGCGCCAGCAGCTCGGCCACAGGGGGGACTGAAGCTTTCTTT.

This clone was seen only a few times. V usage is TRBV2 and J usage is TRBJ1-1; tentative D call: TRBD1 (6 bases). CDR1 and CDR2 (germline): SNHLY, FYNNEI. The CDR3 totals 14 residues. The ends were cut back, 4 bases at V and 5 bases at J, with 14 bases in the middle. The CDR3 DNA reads TGTGCCAGCAGTGTAGGCAGGGGAGAAACTGAAGCTTTCTTT. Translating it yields CASSVGRGETEAFF.

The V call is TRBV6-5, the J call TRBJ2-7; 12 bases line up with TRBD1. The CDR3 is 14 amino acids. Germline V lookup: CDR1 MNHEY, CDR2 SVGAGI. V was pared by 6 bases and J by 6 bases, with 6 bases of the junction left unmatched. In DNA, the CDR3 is TGTGCCAGCAGGACGGGACAGGGGGCGGGCGAGCAGTACTTC. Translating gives CASRTGQGAGEQYF.

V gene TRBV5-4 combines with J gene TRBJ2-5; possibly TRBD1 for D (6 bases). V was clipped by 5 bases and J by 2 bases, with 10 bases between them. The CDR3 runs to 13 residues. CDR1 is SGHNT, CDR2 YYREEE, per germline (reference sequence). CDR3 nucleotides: TGTGCCAGCAGTACCGACAGGCAAGAGACCCAGTACTTC. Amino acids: CASSTDRQETQYF. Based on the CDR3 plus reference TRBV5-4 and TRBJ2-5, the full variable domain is ETGVTQSPTHLIKTRGQQVTLRCSSQSGHNTVSWYQQALGQGPQFIFQYYREEENGRGNFPPRFSGLQFPNYSSELNVNALELDDSALYLCASSTDRQETQYFGPGTRLLVL.

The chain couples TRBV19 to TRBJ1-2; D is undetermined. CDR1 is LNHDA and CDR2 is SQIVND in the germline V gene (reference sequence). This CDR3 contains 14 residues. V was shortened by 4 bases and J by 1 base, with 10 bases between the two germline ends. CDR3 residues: CASSNPTINYGYTF. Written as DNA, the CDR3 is TGTGCCAGTAGTAATCCGACGATTAACTATGGCTACACCTTC. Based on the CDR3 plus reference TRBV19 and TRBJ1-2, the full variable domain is DGGITQSPKYLFRKEGQNVTLSCEQNLNHDAMYWYRQDPGQGLRLIYYSQIVNDFQKGDIAEGYSVSREKKESFPLTVTSAQKNPTAFYLCASSNPTINYGYTFGSGTRLTVV.

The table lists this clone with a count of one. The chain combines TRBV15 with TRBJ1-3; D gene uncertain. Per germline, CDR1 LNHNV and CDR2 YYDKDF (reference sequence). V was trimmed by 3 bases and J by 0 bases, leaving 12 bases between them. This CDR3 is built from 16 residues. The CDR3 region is CATSRVRWGSGNTIYF. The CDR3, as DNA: TGTGCCACCAGCAGGGTGAGGTGGGGCTCTGGAAACACCATATATTTT.

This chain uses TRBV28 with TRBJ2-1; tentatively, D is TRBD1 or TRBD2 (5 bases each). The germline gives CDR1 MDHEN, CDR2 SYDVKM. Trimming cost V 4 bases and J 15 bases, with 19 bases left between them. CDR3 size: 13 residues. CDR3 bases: TGTGCCAGCAGTTACGGACGGGACGCGGTGCCGTTCTTC. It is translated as CASSYGRDAVPFF.

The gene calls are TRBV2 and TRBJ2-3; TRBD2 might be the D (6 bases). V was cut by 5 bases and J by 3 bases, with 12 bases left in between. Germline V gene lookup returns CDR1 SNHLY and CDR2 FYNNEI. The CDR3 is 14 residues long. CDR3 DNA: TGTGCCAGCAGTCCCGTAGCGGAAACAGATACGCAGTATTTT. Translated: CASSPVAETDTQYF.